This TCR beta chain was recorded in a study of T cells in Graves' hyperthyroidism and ophthalmopathy (dated by TCRdb to about 2019). Regarding the research as a whole: Peripheral blood samples were taken at initial diagnosis, before any treatment was given. To identify TCR V-J signatures that set the groups apart, the researchers used a discovery cohort of 95 to 100 patients, made up of 40 to 45 with Graves' ophthalmopathy and some 56 with stable Graves' hyperthyroidism. Prospective prediction of ophthalmopathy was tested in an independent validation cohort of 18 to 20 hyperthyroidism patients and 17 patients who later progressed to ophthalmopathy. The roughly 90 discovery patients were divided at random into training and test sets in a 7:3 ratio. In addition, the study compared T-cell repertoires in thyroid tissue and in blood from roughly six Graves' hyperthyroidism patients. After blood sampling, hyperthyroidism patients were treated with methimazole at a starting dose of 30 mg daily, and ophthalmopathy patients were treated with high-dose intravenous methylprednisolone. The paper describes TCR Vbeta CDR3 sequencing of 120 to 150 peripheral blood samples, made up of approximately 40 ophthalmopathy patients, some 76 hyperthyroidism patients and 17 progressor patients. Findings and caveats that apply to the study as a whole: In cross-validation, a model built on a 13 V-J signature told ophthalmopathy apart from stable hyperthyroidism with about 90% sensitivity and around 83% specificity, and in testing the same model reached 80%/75%. Sample size was not statistically predetermined, and investigators were not blinded to group allocation. Most expanded thyroid clonotypes (frequency above 0.001) were also found in blood, which suggests that blood repertoires may mirror thyroid immune responses. During validation, the model predicted progression to ophthalmopathy a median of about 5.9 months ahead of onset, with almost 71% sensitivity and around 73% specificity.

A few counts support this clonotype. Its antigen remains undetermined. The sample holds no much larger clone one base away, and base qualities are not on file. Stable Graves' hyperthyroidism was defined as the absence of progression to ophthalmopathy over 18 months of follow-up. Hyperthyroidism patients were aged 18 to 65 years and newly diagnosed, with disease duration of less than 2 months. Patients with uncontrolled infections, other autoimmune diseases, pregnancy or lactation were excluded. Diagnoses were established on the basis of clinical symptoms, serum thyroxine and TRAb, thyroid ultrasound, and orbital computed tomography. PBMCs were separated from approximately 9.9 ml of fresh peripheral blood using Ficoll-Paque density gradient centrifugation. Total RNA was extracted using Trizol reagent, and RNA quality was assessed on an Agilent 2100 Bioanalyzer. The germline V and J ends show losses of 0 bases and 5 bases respectively, and no gene match explains 7 bases of the junction. The germline V gene specifies SGHDT as CDR1 and YYEEEE as CDR2. The CDR3 runs 15 residues from the cysteine to the phenylalanine. The CDR3 DNA has 45 bases and is translated from base 1.

Amplification of TCR beta CDR3 regions was carried out from RNA transcripts. A first-round RT-PCR of the TCR CDR3 used the HTBI primer set with the Qiagen OneStep RT-PCR kit. A second multiplex PCR round built the libraries, followed by size selection and purification. Libraries were sequenced paired-end with 100 bp reads on an Illumina HiSeq2000. The authors' analysis ran thus. SOAPnuke was used to process the raw data, throwing out any read that contained adapters or uncalled bases, had a mean Phred below 15, or lacked an exact constant-primer or identifier match. COPE v1.2.5 was used to merge high-quality paired reads, and clonotypes were defined as unique nucleotide sequences. MiTCR v1.1 was used to align the clonotypes against IMGT TRBV, TRBD and TRBJ reference segments. Analysis was restricted to V-J combinations with a frequency above 0.0001, which covered 99.2% of repertoires. A TCS score was defined as the ratio between F50 (clonal expansion) and ExV (chaos), using BLOSUM62-based TCRdist between CDR3 peptides within each V-J. Welch's t-statistics and random forest reduced roughly 500 V-J features to 13, which were used in a naive Bayes classifier (R e1071). Through fastp at Q25 and MiXCR, TCRdb rebuilt clones from the public reads, retaining in-frame beta chains. All rows with the same CDR3 protein become a single entry with the most common DNA and genes. TCRdb's processing, not the authors' own work, is the source of the V and J calls. The sample contains 300,000 to 400,000 distinct CDR3 sequences, roughly 23% of them found a single time. The ten largest clones represent 50% of the sample.

The chain couples TRBV5-6 to TRBJ1-2, and 7 bases in between align with TRBD1. This TCR was recovered from a woman aged 45-65 years with Graves' hyperthyroidism. The sequenced sample was blood. The CDR3 protein: CASSLGDRRNYGYTF. The DNA is as follows: TGTGCCAGCAGCTTGGGGGACAGAAGAAATTATGGCTACACCTTC.